These T cell receptor beta chains were read from a single sample in a study of cytomegalovirus exposure and HLA in healthy donors. Measured with immunoSEQ multiplex PCR; TCRdb has only the in-frame clones, and not every one. Of about 190,000 clones listed, 70% to 90% are singletons. Sequencing was carried out using PBMCs. The source is a woman aged 18-35 years in good health and CMV-seropositive. The CDR3 runs from the conserved cysteine through the conserved F or W. D genes are given only for firm matches. Only some rows state a clone size, as once, few, many or a class for expanded clones.

d_call,v_call,j_call,clone_size,cdr3_nt,cdr3_aa
-,TRBV19,TRBJ1-2,-,TGTGCCAGCCGGGATCTTCTATCAGGCTACACCTTC,CASRDLLSGYTF
TRBD1,TRBV28,TRBJ1-2,-,TGTGCCAGCAGTTCCCCCGGGGACAGGGGAGTTAACTATGGCTACACCTTC,CASSSPGDRGVNYGYTF
-,TRBV10-1,TRBJ1-2,-,TGCGCCAGCAGTGACACAGGGTTCCATGGCTACACCTTC,CASSDTGFHGYTF
TRBD1,TRBV30,TRBJ2-7,few,TGTGCCTGGAGCCAGGGGGTTGTGGGCGAGCAGTACTTC,CAWSQGVVGEQYF
-,TRBV5-4,TRBJ1-4,-,TGTGCCACCCGCCGGGGGTCGGATGAAAAACTGTTTTTT,CATRRGSDEKLFF
-,TRBV7-3,TRBJ2-5,few,TGTGCCAGCAGCTTACGAGCGAACCAAGAGACCCAGTACTTC,CASSLRANQETQYF
-,TRBV14,TRBJ1-1,-,TGTGCCAGCAGCCAAAGTGCCAGGGTCACTGAAGCTTTCTTT,CASSQSARVTEAFF
-,TRBV6-5,TRBJ1-2,-,TGTGCCAGCAGCCTGAGCGGCTATGGCTACACCTTC,CASSLSGYGYTF
-,TRBV4-3,TRBJ2-6,-,TGCGCCAGCAGCCAAGATCGCGGGACTGGGGCCAACGTCCTGACTTTC,CASSQDRGTGANVLTF
TRBD1,TRBV5-1,TRBJ1-4,-,TGCGCCAGCAGCTCCCTGACAGGGCGCGATGAAAAACTGTTTTTT,CASSSLTGRDEKLFF
-,TRBV5-8,TRBJ1-1,-,TGTGCCAGCAGATCAGGGGCGGGGGACACTGAAGCTTTCTTT,CASRSGAGDTEAFF
TRBD2,TRBV9,TRBJ2-3,-,TGTGCCAGCAGCAGCCGTGCGGCGGGGGGGATCACAGATACGCAGTATTTT,CASSSRAAGGITDTQYF
-,TRBV5-6,TRBJ1-6,-,TGTGCCAGCAGCTTCGCCGGGACAATCAAGGGAAATTCACCCCTCCACTTT,CASSFAGTIKGNSPLHF
TRBD2,TRBV27,TRBJ2-3,-,TGTGCCAGCAGTTTATCAGCTAGCGGGCGTCAGTATTTT,CASSLSASGRQYF
-,TRBV13,TRBJ2-3,-,TGTGCCAGCAGCTTAGAATCCGGGACACAAACAGATACGCAGTATTTT,CASSLESGTQTDTQYF
TRBD1,TRBV11-2,TRBJ2-2,-,TGTGCCAGCAGCTTGCGGACAGGGGGCGCGAACACCGGGGAGCTGTTTTTT,CASSLRTGGANTGELFF
-,TRBV18,TRBJ2-7,-,TGTGCCAGCTCACCACCGGGGAGTGTCTACGAGCAGTACTTC,CASSPPGSVYEQYF